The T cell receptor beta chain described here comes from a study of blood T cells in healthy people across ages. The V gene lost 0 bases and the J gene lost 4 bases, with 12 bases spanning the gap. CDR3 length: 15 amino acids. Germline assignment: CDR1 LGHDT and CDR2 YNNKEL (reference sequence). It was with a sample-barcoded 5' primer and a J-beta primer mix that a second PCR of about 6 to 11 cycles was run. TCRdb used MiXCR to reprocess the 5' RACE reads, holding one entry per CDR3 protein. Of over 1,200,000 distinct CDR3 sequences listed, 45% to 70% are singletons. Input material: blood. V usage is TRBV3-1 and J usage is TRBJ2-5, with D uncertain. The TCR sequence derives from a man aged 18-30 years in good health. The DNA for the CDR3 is TGTGCCAGCAGCCAAGATTCGAGGCCCCCAGAGACCCAGTACTTC. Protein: CASSQDSRPPETQYF.